This T cell receptor (beta chain) appears in the sequencing data of a study of blood T cell repertoires in COVID-19. Study-level background: The origin of the acute and convalescent COVID-19 samples was the United States, Italy and Spain.

TCRdb's table, derived via immunoSEQ multiplex PCR, lists solely in-frame clones and lacks some. The data hold about 210,000 clones, with about four fifths observed a single time. This CDR3 comprises 22 residues. Germline CDR1 and CDR2: MDHEN and SYDVKM. The V and J ends lost 4 bases and 2 bases, in that order; junction bases with no gene match: 20. Cohort assignment relied on participant-reported clinical history. This clone occurred once. The material sequenced was PBMCs or T cells enriched from blood (not recorded which). The J gene is TRBJ2-3, the V gene TRBV28, with 14 bases identical to TRBD2. The clonotype was recovered from a woman in her fifties or sixties with acute COVID-19. The chain's CDR3 is CASSSGKLTGTSGSPSTDTQYF. Here the CDR3 DNA reads TGTGCCAGCAGTTCGGGAAAGTTAACCGGGACTAGCGGGAGTCCTTCCACAGATACGCAGTATTTT.